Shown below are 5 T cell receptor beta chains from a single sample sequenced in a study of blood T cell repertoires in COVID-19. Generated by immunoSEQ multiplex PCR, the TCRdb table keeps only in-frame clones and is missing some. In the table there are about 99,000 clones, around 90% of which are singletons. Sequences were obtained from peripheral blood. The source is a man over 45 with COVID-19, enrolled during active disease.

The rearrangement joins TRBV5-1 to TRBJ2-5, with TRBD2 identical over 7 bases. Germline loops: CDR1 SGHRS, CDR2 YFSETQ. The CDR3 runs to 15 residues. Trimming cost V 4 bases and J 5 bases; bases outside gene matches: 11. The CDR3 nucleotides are TGCGCCAGCAGCCAACGGGGGGATCGACGGGAGACCCAGTACTTC. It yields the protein CASSQRGDRRETQYF.

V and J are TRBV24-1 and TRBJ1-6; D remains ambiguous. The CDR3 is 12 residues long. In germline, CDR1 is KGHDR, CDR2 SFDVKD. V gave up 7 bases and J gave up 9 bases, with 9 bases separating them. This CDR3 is CATRGLSSPLHF. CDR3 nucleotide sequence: TGTGCCACCAGGGGCCTCTCTTCACCCCTCCACTTT.

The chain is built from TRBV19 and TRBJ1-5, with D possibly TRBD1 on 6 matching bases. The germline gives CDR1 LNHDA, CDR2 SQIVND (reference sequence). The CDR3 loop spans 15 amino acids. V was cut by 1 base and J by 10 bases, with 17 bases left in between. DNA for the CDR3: TGTGCCAGTAGTATAGGGGGGCAGTTGATCTCCCCCCAGCATTTT. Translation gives CASSIGGQLISPQHF.

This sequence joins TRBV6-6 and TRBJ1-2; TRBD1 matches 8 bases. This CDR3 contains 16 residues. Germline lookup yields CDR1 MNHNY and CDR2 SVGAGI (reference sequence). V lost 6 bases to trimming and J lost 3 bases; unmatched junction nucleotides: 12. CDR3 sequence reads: CASRTRQGAKHYGYTF. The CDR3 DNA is TGTGCCAGCAGGACGAGGCAGGGGGCGAAGCACTATGGCTACACCTTC.

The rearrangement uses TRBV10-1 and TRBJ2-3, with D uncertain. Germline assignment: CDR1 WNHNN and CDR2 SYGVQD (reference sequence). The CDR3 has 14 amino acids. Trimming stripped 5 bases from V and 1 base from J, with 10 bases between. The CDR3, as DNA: TGCGCCAGCAGTTCGCAGTTTGGCACAGATACGCAGTATTTT. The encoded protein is CASSSQFGTDTQYF.